This T cell receptor (beta chain) derives from a study of neurological immune-mediated disorders. Overall study results and limits: The most TCR clonal expansion was seen in HTLV-1-associated myelopathy, and the least was seen in multiple sclerosis, which fell below healthy controls.

The output of every sequencing run, over 190 million TCR-beta sequences, came from 15-18 subjects. TCRdb processed the 5' RACE reads anew with MiXCR; each CDR3 protein has one entry. Here the sample spans some 48,000 distinct CDR3 sequences, 10% to 15% being singletons. CDR1 and CDR2 from the germline V gene are LNHDA and SQIVND (reference sequence). The CDR3 is 13 amino acids. Specified time point: longitudinal time-point 2. 2 million PBMCs stored at -80 C were the source of the unsorted libraries. In regard to this clonotype: No antigen is known for it. One end of the junction is discordant with germline, which a read error may explain.

Sequenced material: PBMCs. The genes are TRBV19 and TRBJ2-1, with D perhaps TRBD1 (5 bases). This sequence was found in a male donor with HTLV-1-associated myelopathy (HAM/TSP). The CDR3 DNA reads TGTGCCAGTATGCGAAACAGGCGCAATGAGAAGTTCTTC. Its protein product is CASMRNRRNEKFF.